Below are 30 T cell receptor beta chains sequenced from a single sample in a study of technical replicates of blood from a few donors. This table comes from immunoSEQ multiplex PCR, and its TCRdb copy is limited to in-frame clones, with some not included. Of roughly 52,000 clones listed, about 95% are singletons. Material for sequencing was PBMCs. These receptors came from a human donor in good health. Some clones in this sample may be carry-over from other donors' samples.

The chain has TRBV14 and TRBJ1-1; D uncertain. Germline V gene lookup returns CDR1 SGHDN and CDR2 FVKESK. V was clipped by 4 bases and J by 1 base, with 19 bases between them. The CDR3 covers 17 residues. The chain's CDR3 is CASSLNTEGLGNTEAFF. The CDR3 bases are TGTGCCAGCAGCCTCAATACGGAGGGTTTGGGGAACACTGAAGCTTTCTTT.

This chain connects TRBV6-5 to TRBJ1-4; D remains unclear. Germline CDR1 and CDR2: MNHEY and SVGAGI. The CDR3 is made up of 13 amino acids. V dropped 6 bases and J dropped 0 bases, with 5 bases sitting between them. CDR3 nucleotide sequence: TGTGCCAGCAGCCGTGCAACTAATGAAAAACTGTTTTTT. Amino acid sequence: CASSRATNEKLFF.

V is TRBV11-1 and J is TRBJ2-5, with 7 bases that match TRBD2. Trimming removed 5 bases from V and 5 bases from J; junction bases left unmatched: 11. The CDR3 contains 15 residues. Germline lookup yields CDR1 SGHAT and CDR2 FQDESV (reference sequence). CDR3 protein: CASSRGRLARETQYF. CDR3 sequence (DNA): TGTGCCAGCAGCCGGGGCAGACTAGCCAGGGAGACCCAGTACTTC.

The chain recombines TRBV6-5 with TRBJ2-7, with D perhaps TRBD1 (5 bases). Deletions cut 0 bases from V and 5 bases from J, with 14 bases between. The CDR3 contains 15 residues. Germline V gene sequence: CDR1 MNHEY, CDR2 SVGAGI. This CDR3 is CASSYSTQGRNEQYF. The CDR3 bases are TGTGCCAGCAGTTACTCTACTCAGGGCCGGAACGAGCAGTACTTC.

This clone was counted a single time. The V call is TRBV2, the J call TRBJ2-7, with TRBD1 matching 12 bases. The germline gives CDR1 SNHLY, CDR2 FYNNEI. The J segment lost 6 bases and the V segment lost 6 bases, leaving 3 bases of the junction unmatched. This CDR3 is built from 13 residues. This CDR3 is CASRGTGGSEQYF. The CDR3 nucleotides are TGTGCCAGCAGGGGGACAGGGGGCAGCGAGCAGTACTTC.

J is TRBJ2-1 and V is TRBV16, with D possibly being TRBD2 (6 bases). The CDR3 consists of 17 residues. Between the trimmed V and J ends, which lost 0 bases and 4 bases, there was a span of 16 bases. Germline CDR1 reads KGHSY; CDR2 reads FQNENV. DNA for the CDR3: TGTGCCAGCAGCCAATCATTAGCGGATGCGGAATACAATGAGCAGTTCTTC. The encoded protein is CASSQSLADAEYNEQFF.

The chain has TRBV5-1 and TRBJ2-3, with TRBD2 identical over 8 bases. The V gene end was trimmed by 2 bases and the J gene end by 5 bases; junction bases not matched to a gene: 4. This CDR3 is built from 14 residues. The germline CDR1 and CDR2 sequences are SGHRS and YFSETQ. The CDR3 region is CASSFGGAGDTQYF. DNA of the CDR3: TGCGCCAGCAGCTTCGGGGGGGCTGGAGATACGCAGTATTTT.

The CDR3, as DNA: TGTGCCAGCAGGAGGACAGTCTTGGAGCAGTACTTC. This encodes CASRRTVLEQYF. This sequence joins TRBV2 and TRBJ2-7, with D tentatively TRBD1 (6 bases). The germline gives CDR1 SNHLY, CDR2 FYNNEI. Deletions cut 6 bases from V and 7 bases from J, with 13 bases between. The CDR3 length is 12 residues. The full variable domain, its missing parts supplied by reference TRBV2 and TRBJ2-7, is EPEVTQTPSHQVTQMGQEVILRCVPISNHLYFYWYRQILGQKVEFLVSFYNNEISEKSEIFDDQFSVERPDGSNFTLKIRSTKLEDSAMYFCASRRTVLEQYFGPGTRLTVT.

V is TRBV7-6 and J is TRBJ2-3; 11 bases are shared with TRBD2. V lost 5 bases and J lost 4; bases outside the gene matches: 8. The CDR3 loop spans 16 amino acids. CDR1 is SGHVS and CDR2 is FNYEAQ in the germline V gene. In nucleotides, the CDR3 is TGTGCCAGCAGCCAAACTAGCGGGGGAGGGTCAGATACGCAGTATTTT. This gives the protein CASSQTSGGGSDTQYF.

The sample holds one count of this clone. This chain uses TRBV2 with TRBJ1-6; D perhaps matches TRBD1 (5 bases). V was clipped by 6 bases and J by 8 bases, with 14 bases between them. CDR1 and CDR2 (germline): SNHLY, FYNNEI. The CDR3 sequence is 14 residues long. CDR3 nucleotide sequence: TGTGCCAGCAGCGTGACAGCCGGCGATTCACCCCTCCACTTT. Residues: CASSVTAGDSPLHF.

Concerning this clone itself: At one of its ends the junction is not consistent with the germline gene, which may arise from a read error. The CDR3 sequence: CASRDRTWGSGNTIYF. CDR3 sequence (DNA): TGTGCTAGTAGGGACAGGACCTGGGGAAGTGGAAACACCATATATTTT. V is TRBV19 and J is TRBJ1-3, with 8 bases aligning to TRBD1. Looked up from germline, CDR1 is LNHDA and CDR2 is SQIVND (reference sequence). This CDR3 comprises 16 residues.

The gene calls are TRBV7-7 and TRBJ2-5; a weak D match, TRBD1 (6 bases). From germline, CDR1 is SSHAT and CDR2 FNYEAQ (reference sequence). V lost 5 bases and J lost 3, with 16 bases in between. The CDR3 extends over 15 amino acids. As DNA, the CDR3 is TGTGCCAGCAGCCTAAGGGACATCGGAGAAGAGACCCAGTACTTC. Protein: CASSLRDIGEETQYF.

The chain combines TRBV11-2 with TRBJ2-3, with 8 bases that match TRBD1. V trimming: 5 bases; J trimming: 4 bases; junction bases outside the gene matches: 5. From germline, CDR1 is SGHAT and CDR2 FQNNGV. There are 14 residues in the CDR3. In DNA, the CDR3 is TGTGCCAGCAGCCCGTCGACAGGGGCAGATACGCAGTATTTT. This translates into CASSPSTGADTQYF.

This sequence joins TRBV4-3 and TRBJ2-7; TRBD2 is a possible D gene (5 bases). Trimming removed 2 bases from V and 1 base from J, with 12 bases in between. In germline, CDR1 is LGHNA, CDR2 YSLEER. The CDR3 sequence is 15 residues long. The CDR3 loop is CASSQSFEGSYEQYF. The CDR3 nucleotides read TGCGCCAGCAGCCAAAGTTTCGAGGGTTCCTACGAGCAGTACTTC.

V gene TRBV28 combines with J gene TRBJ1-2, with D possibly being TRBD1 (6 bases). The germline V and J ends were trimmed by 1 base and 0 bases, with 27 bases remaining between them. This CDR3 has 21 amino acids. Per the germline V gene, CDR1 is MDHEN and CDR2 is SYDVKM. The CDR3 DNA reads as TGTGCCAGCAGTTTATCCTGGTCATGGGATGGACAGAGAGTAACTAACTATGGCTACACCTTC. This translates into CASSLSWSWDGQRVTNYGYTF.

This clone has a single count. The J gene is TRBJ2-3, the V gene TRBV4-1; 11 bases align to TRBD2. The CDR3 covers 15 residues. CDR1 and CDR2 (germline): MGHRA, YSYEKL. Trimming removed 3 bases from V and 6 bases from J; junction bases left unmatched: 5. The CDR3 region is CASSHLAGGIDTQYF. CDR3 in DNA: TGCGCCAGCAGCCACTTAGCGGGGGGGATCGATACGCAGTATTTT.

CDR3 DNA sequence: TGTGCCAGCAGATCGGGCCAGGGCGTTTATGGCTACACCTTC. It translates to CASRSGQGVYGYTF. J is TRBJ1-2 and V is TRBV6-1; TRBD1 is a possible D gene (5 bases). The CDR3 runs 14 residues. Trimming cost V 6 bases and J 5 bases, with 16 bases left between them. CDR1 is MNHNS, CDR2 SASEGT, per germline.

This chain joins TRBV5-1 and TRBJ2-5; D remains ambiguous. The CDR3 extends over 13 amino acids. V was clipped by 5 bases and J by 0 bases, with 8 bases between them. The germline gives CDR1 SGHRS, CDR2 YFSETQ. The chain's CDR3 is CASRRQNQETQYF. In DNA, the CDR3 is TGCGCCAGCAGGAGGCAAAACCAAGAGACCCAGTACTTC. Combining the CDR3 with reference TRBV5-1 and TRBJ2-5 gives the whole variable domain KAGVTQTPRYLIKTRGQQVTLSCSPISGHRSVSWYQQTPGQGLQFLFEYFSETQRNKGNFPGRFSGRQFSNSRSEMNVSTLELGDSALYLCASRRQNQETQYFGPGTRLLVL.

CDR3 DNA: TGTGCCAGCAGCCCCCCCACAGGGCCGAATCGCTATAACTATGGCTACACCTTC. It encodes CASSPPTGPNRYNYGYTF. The rearrangement joins TRBV7-8 to TRBJ1-2, with a possible D match to TRBD1 (6 bases). V lost 5 bases and J 1 base, leaving 23 bases between the germline ends. The germline gives CDR1 SGHVS, CDR2 FQNEAQ. The CDR3 spans 18 residues.

This clone has more than one count but fewer than ten. The genes are TRBV7-6 and TRBJ1-2; D may be TRBD1 (5 bases). V was trimmed by 5 bases and J by 8 bases, leaving 15 bases between them. The CDR3 extends over 13 amino acids. CDR1 is SGHVS, CDR2 FNYEAQ, per germline. CDR3 amino acids: CASSPTVAGGYTF. The CDR3 DNA sequence: TGTGCCAGCAGCCCGACAGTGGCTGGGGGCTACACCTTC.

The chain has TRBV7-2 and TRBJ2-4, with a tentative D call TRBD2 (5 bases). Trimming took 5 bases from V and 7 from J, leaving 15 bases between them. The CDR3 is made up of 14 amino acids. Germline V gives CDR1 SGHTA, CDR2 FQGNSA. The CDR3 protein is CASSPTRDKNIQYF. The CDR3 DNA is TGTGCCAGCAGCCCGACGAGGGATAAGAACATTCAGTACTTC. The variable domain in full, completed from reference TRBV7-2 and TRBJ2-4, reads GAGVSQSPSNKVTEKGKDVELRCDPISGHTALYWYRQSLGQGLEFLIYFQGNSAPDKSGLPSDRFSAERTGGSVSTLTIQRTQQEDSAVYLCASSPTRDKNIQYFGAGTRLSVL.

The V call is TRBV5-1, the J call TRBJ2-7, with 7 positions matching TRBD2. After removal of 6 bases from V and 4 bases from J, the junction contained 16 bases not matched to a gene. Germline CDR1 is SGHRS and CDR2 is YFSETQ. The CDR3 has 16 residues. CDR3 region: CASTGSGSPGVYEQYF. Here the CDR3 DNA reads TGCGCCAGCACTGGTAGCGGGTCCCCTGGGGTTTACGAGCAGTACTTC.

The rearrangement uses TRBV4-1 and TRBJ2-2; 7 nucleotides align to TRBD2. Unmatched junction bases numbered 7, after V lost 9 bases and J lost 3 bases. From germline, CDR1 is MGHRA and CDR2 YSYEKL. The CDR3 consists of 14 residues. The CDR3 nucleotides are TGCGCCAGAACCTGTGGGGGGGACACCGGGGAGCTGTTTTTT. It encodes CARTCGGDTGELFF.

The rearrangement uses TRBV4-3 and TRBJ2-1; D might be TRBD2 (5 bases). Germline V gives CDR1 LGHNA, CDR2 YSLEER. Deletions cut 4 bases from V and 4 bases from J, with 14 bases between. The length of the CDR3 is 15 residues. CDR3 amino acids: CASSPAGSEYNEQFF. The CDR3 coding sequence is TGCGCCAGCAGCCCCGCCGGTAGCGAATACAATGAGCAGTTCTTC.

V and J are TRBV2 and TRBJ2-6; TRBD1 aligns across 8 bases. The CDR3 totals 15 residues. Germline CDR1 is SNHLY and CDR2 is FYNNEI. The J segment lost 5 bases and the V segment lost 7 bases, leaving 7 bases of the junction unmatched. CDR3 nucleotide sequence: TGTGCCAGCATAAAGGACAGGGACAGGGCCAACGTCCTGACTTTC. It specifies CASIKDRDRANVLTF. Using reference TRBV2 and TRBJ2-6 for the parts outside the CDR3, the full variable domain is EPEVTQTPSHQVTQMGQEVILRCVPISNHLYFYWYRQILGQKVEFLVSFYNNEISEKSEIFDDQFSVERPDGSNFTLKIRSTKLEDSAMYFCASIKDRDRANVLTFGAGSRLTVL.

The chain couples TRBV5-6 to TRBJ1-4, with unresolved D. The CDR3 loop spans 17 amino acids. The germline V gene encodes CDR1 SGHDT and CDR2 YYEEEE. V was shortened by 1 base and J by 0 bases, with 13 bases between the two germline ends. CDR3 sequence (DNA): TGTGCCAGCAGCTTGCGGAGGATTAAAGCAACTAATGAAAAACTGTTTTTT. It yields the protein CASSLRRIKATNEKLFF.

The V and J genes are TRBV9 and TRBJ2-3; possibly TRBD2 for D (6 bases). Per germline, CDR1 SGDLS and CDR2 YYNGEE. The CDR3 contains 16 residues. The V and J ends lost 0 bases and 2 bases respectively, with 13 bases between them. CDR3 sequence: CASSVGNGGTTDTQYF. Written as DNA, the CDR3 is TGTGCCAGCAGCGTAGGTAACGGGGGTACCACAGATACGCAGTATTTT.

The gene calls are TRBV7-2 and TRBJ1-5, with D maybe TRBD1 (5 bases). CDR3 length: 15 amino acids. V was trimmed by 1 base and J by 7 bases, leaving 14 bases between them. In germline, CDR1 is SGHTA, CDR2 FQGNSA. The CDR3 coding sequence is TGTGCCAGCAGCTTAGACAGGCATCCCGGCCAGCCCCAGCATTTT. This translates into CASSLDRHPGQPQHF.

This chain links TRBV4-1 with TRBJ1-2; 8 bases are shared with TRBD1. CDR3 length: 16 amino acids. Trimming took 5 bases from V and 4 from J; bases not matched to a gene: 12. Germline CDR1 reads MGHRA; CDR2 reads YSYEKL. CDR3 region: CASSFRHGQGAYGYTF. CDR3 bases: TGCGCCAGCAGCTTCCGTCATGGGCAGGGGGCCTATGGCTACACCTTC.

J is TRBJ1-1 and V is TRBV11-1, with D possibly TRBD1 on 5 matching bases. V was cut by 4 bases and J by 1 base, with 7 bases left in between. The length of the CDR3 is 13 residues. Germline assignment: CDR1 SGHAT and CDR2 FQDESV (reference sequence). CDR3 protein: CASSWGENTEAFF. The CDR3 coding sequence is TGTGCCAGCAGCTGGGGGGAGAACACTGAAGCTTTCTTT.